The rows below give T cell receptor beta chains drawn from one sample of a study of identical twins' blood T cells. TCRdb used MiXCR to reprocess the 5' RACE reads, holding one entry per CDR3 protein. The sample carries 300,000 to 400,000 distinct CDR3 sequences, approximately 30% recorded once. The sample consisted of PBMCs. These TCRs come from a woman aged 18 to 55 in good health. CDR3s include the opening cysteine and the closing phenylalanine or tryptophan. The D gene is left open where the match is weak. Size is stated for part of the rows, as once, few or many counts, or as a class when the clone is expanded.

d_call	j_call	clone_size	v_call	cdr3_aa	cdr3_nt
TRBD1	TRBJ1-4	few	TRBV7-7	CASSQGGSNEKLFF	TGTGCCAGCAGCCAGGGGGGATCTAATGAAAAACTGTTTTTT
-	TRBJ1-1	few	TRBV20-1	CSAHPDGNTEAFF	TGCAGTGCTCATCCGGACGGGAACACTGAAGCTTTCTTT
TRBD2	TRBJ2-1	-	TRBV29-1	CSVEDLASGGYSEQFF	TGCAGCGTTGAAGATCTGGCTAGCGGGGGGTATAGTGAGCAGTTCTTC
TRBD1	TRBJ1-1	-	TRBV29-1	CSVDGDREATEAFF	TGCAGCGTTGATGGGGACAGGGAGGCCACTGAAGCTTTCTTT
-	TRBJ1-4	many	TRBV20-1	CSASSGLEINEKLFF	TGCAGTGCCTCTAGCGGGCTTGAAATTAATGAAAAACTGTTTTTT
-	TRBJ2-1	-	TRBV29-1	CSVAPASREKQFF	TGCAGCGTCGCCCCAGCCTCTAGGGAGAAGCAGTTCTTC
-	TRBJ2-7	-	TRBV29-1	CRVEGEKYEQYF	TGCAGAGTCGAGGGAGAGAAGTACGAGCAGTACTTC
TRBD1	TRBJ2-7	few	TRBV11-2	CASSTLQGIPNEQYF	TGCGCCAGCAGCACGTTACAGGGGATACCAAACGAGCAGTACTTC
TRBD2	TRBJ2-1	many	TRBV6-5	CATKRGTISYNEQFF	TGTGCCACCAAGCGGGGAACAATCTCCTACAATGAGCAGTTCTTC
TRBD2	TRBJ2-3	-	TRBV12-3/TRBV12-4	CASGQREGRDTQYF	TGTGCCAGCGGGCAGCGGGAGGGCCGTGATACGCAGTATTTT
-	TRBJ2-2	-	TRBV6-2/TRBV6-3	CAISSGGTGELFF	TGTGCCATCAGTTCTGGGGGGACCGGGGAGCTGTTTTTT
-	TRBJ1-1	few	TRBV29-1	CSVEGSLNTEAFF	TGCAGCGTCGAGGGCAGCCTGAACACTGAAGCTTTCTTT
-	TRBJ2-3	-	TRBV7-8	CASTPREYETDTQYF	TGTGCCAGCACCCCCAGGGAATATGAGACAGATACGCAGTATTTT
TRBD1	TRBJ1-2	-	TRBV5-1	CASSLSRDRRLYTF	TGCGCCAGCAGCTTGAGTAGGGACAGGAGACTCTACACCTTC
TRBD1	TRBJ1-3	-	TRBV20-1	CSAWLQGAGNTIYF	TGCAGTGCTTGGTTACAGGGGGCGGGAAACACCATATATTTT
-	TRBJ1-1	-	TRBV11-2	CASTPRGYSLNTEAFF	TGTGCCAGCACCCCACGGGGGTACAGCCTGAACACTGAAGCTTTCTTT
-	TRBJ2-7	few	TRBV3-1	CASSPDLSGSYEQYF	TGTGCCAGCAGCCCCGACCTTAGCGGTTCCTACGAGCAGTACTTC
TRBD2	TRBJ2-1	-	TRBV12-3/TRBV12-4	CASSFQRGDNNEQFF	TGTGCCAGCAGTTTCCAGCGGGGGGATAACAATGAGCAGTTCTTC
-	TRBJ1-1	-	TRBV2	CASGVTERTEAFF	TGTGCCAGCGGGGTGACAGAACGCACTGAAGCTTTCTTT
-	TRBJ2-1	few	TRBV28	CASSFREVDEQFF	TGTGCCAGCAGTTTCCGAGAAGTCGATGAGCAGTTCTTC
-	TRBJ1-2	many	TRBV29-1	CSVGPDGGYTF	TGCAGCGTTGGACCCGATGGCGGCTACACCTTC
-	TRBJ1-5	-	TRBV4-3	CASSLEGQTETNQPQHF	TGCGCCAGCAGCCTCGAAGGACAGACGGAGACCAATCAGCCCCAGCATTTT
TRBD1	TRBJ2-7	few	TRBV6-5	CASSYSDRRSYEQYF	TGTGCCAGCAGTTACTCGGACAGGCGGTCCTACGAGCAGTACTTC
-	TRBJ1-4	few	TRBV9	CASSVVADAEKLFF	TGTGCCAGCAGCGTAGTGGCAGACGCTGAAAAACTGTTTTTT
-	TRBJ1-1	few	TRBV18	CASSPGGQATEAFF	TGTGCCAGCTCACCGGGGGGGCAGGCAACTGAAGCTTTCTTT
-	TRBJ2-1	-	TRBV6-1	CASRGHISYNEQFF	TGTGCCAGCAGGGGACATATCTCCTACAATGAGCAGTTCTTC
-	TRBJ1-5	many	TRBV9	CASSVGTGGQPQHF	TGTGCCAGCAGCGTAGGGACTGGTGGTCAGCCCCAGCATTTT
-	TRBJ1-1	many	TRBV5-6	CASSRSRTGNTEAFF	TGTGCCAGCAGCAGGTCCAGGACGGGGAACACTGAAGCTTTCTTT
-	TRBJ1-5	-	TRBV19	CATVGLGSRQPQHF	TGTGCCACCGTAGGTCTGGGGTCGCGGCAGCCCCAGCATTTT
-	TRBJ2-1	-	TRBV3-1	CASSQVPANEQFF	TGTGCCAGCAGCCAAGTCCCTGCCAATGAGCAGTTCTTC
-	TRBJ1-2	-	TRBV29-1	CSAETGFGYTF	TGCAGCGCCGAAACAGGGTTTGGCTACACCTTC
-	TRBJ2-7	-	TRBV12-3/TRBV12-4	CASSHRSGLSSYEQYF	TGTGCCAGCAGTCACAGGTCGGGACTGAGTTCCTACGAGCAGTACTTC
-	TRBJ1-1	many	TRBV20-1	CSATQGTEAFF	TGCAGTGCTACTCAGGGTACTGAAGCTTTCTTT
-	TRBJ2-3	few	TRBV6-6	CASSTRGRIADTQYF	TGTGCCAGCAGTACGCGCGGACGGATTGCAGATACGCAGTATTTT
-	TRBJ1-5	many	TRBV5-1	CASSPGPGDQPQHF	TGCGCCAGCAGCCCAGGGCCGGGCGATCAGCCCCAGCATTTT